Each of the 28 T cell receptor beta chains below was sequenced from the same sample in a study of blood T cell repertoires in COVID-19. The protocol was immunoSEQ multiplex PCR, while the TCRdb copy is restricted to in-frame clones and leaves out a portion. The sample gives over 85,000 clones, 80% to 90% of which show up once; roughly 25% is in the top ten. Material for sequencing was peripheral blood. The receptors originated from a man in his fifties or sixties with acute or convalescent COVID-19.

This clone was detected once. The V and J genes are TRBV18 and TRBJ1-1; D perhaps matches TRBD1 (5 bases). From germline, CDR1 is KGHSH and CDR2 LQKENI. The CDR3 covers 18 residues. Trimming removed 0 bases from V and 1 base from J, with 18 bases in between. CDR3 sequence (DNA): TGTGCCAGCTCACCACCCACTGCCGGGGGACTATCGAACACTGAAGCTTTCTTT. It encodes CASSPPTAGGLSNTEAFF.

The chain is built from TRBV5-6 and TRBJ2-2; 9 bases line up with TRBD1. This CDR3 region has 14 residues. V gave up 4 bases and J gave up 6 bases; unmatched junction bases: 4. Germline V gene lookup returns CDR1 SGHDT and CDR2 YYEEEE. The CDR3 region is CASSPQGAAGELFF. The CDR3 DNA sequence: TGTGCCAGCAGCCCACAGGGGGCAGCCGGGGAGCTGTTTTTT.

The V gene is TRBV9, the J gene TRBJ2-6, with 11 bases fitting TRBD1. The CDR3 is 21 amino acids. Germline loops: CDR1 SGDLS, CDR2 YYNGEE. The V segment lost 4 bases and the J segment 1 base; nucleotides outside the gene matches: 16. Written as DNA, the CDR3 is TGTGCCAGCAGCCCCCGGCTAGGGACAGGGGGAATTATATCTGGGGCCAACGTCCTGACTTTC. It specifies CASSPRLGTGGIISGANVLTF. The full variable domain, its missing parts supplied by reference TRBV9 and TRBJ2-6, is DSGVTQTPKHLITATGQRVTLRCSPRSGDLSVYWYQQSLDQGLQFLIQYYNGEERAKGNILERFSAQQFPDLHSELNLSSLELGDSALYFCASSPRLGTGGIISGANVLTFGAGSRLTVL.

V usage is TRBV18 and J usage is TRBJ2-1; tentatively, D is TRBD1 (6 bases). V was pared by 2 bases and J by 5 bases, with 10 bases between. This CDR3 has 14 amino acids. Per germline, CDR1 KGHSH and CDR2 LQKENI. The CDR3, as DNA: TGTGCCAGCTCACCAGACAGGCTCAACAATGAGCAGTTCTTC. Amino acids: CASSPDRLNNEQFF.

The gene calls are TRBV7-9 and TRBJ2-6; TRBD2 matches 10 bases. The ends lost 6 bases at V and 2 bases at J; junction bases unmatched: 10. Germline CDR1 SEHNR, CDR2 FQNEAQ (reference sequence). The CDR3 runs 18 residues. The CDR3 nucleotides read TGTGCCAGCAGAGCGGGGGGGCAAGGAGTGACTGGGGCCAACGTCCTGACTTTC. Translation: CASRAGGQGVTGANVLTF.

A note on this clone: One end of the junction fails to match germline, which may point to a read error. The chain has TRBV19 and TRBJ2-1, with 12 bases aligning to TRBD2. The germline V gene encodes CDR1 LNHDA and CDR2 SQIVND (reference sequence). The CDR3 loop spans 14 amino acids. The chain's CDR3 is CASTNLAGGPQRIF. The CDR3 bases are TGTGCCAGTACCAATCTAGCGGGGGGGCCGCAGAGGATCTTC.

The chain couples TRBV19 to TRBJ2-2, with 7 nucleotides matching TRBD1. V trimming: 7 bases; J trimming: 6 bases; junction bases outside the gene matches: 11. The CDR3 length is 15 residues. Per the germline V gene, CDR1 is LNHDA and CDR2 is SQIVND (reference sequence). CDR3 coding DNA: TGTGCCAGTAACCGACAGGGTAGGGGAGCCGGGGAGCTGTTTTTT. This gives the protein CASNRQGRGAGELFF.

The chain links TRBV5-1 to TRBJ1-2, with 9 bases identical to TRBD1. This CDR3 has 14 amino acids. The germline gives CDR1 SGHRS, CDR2 YFSETQ. V shed 6 bases, J shed 7 bases, and the junction held 10 bases outside the gene matches. The CDR3 is CASTPGTGKSGYTF. In DNA form, the CDR3 reads TGCGCCAGCACCCCGGGGACAGGGAAAAGTGGCTACACCTTC.

The V gene is TRBV10-3, the J gene TRBJ1-3; D remains ambiguous. The CDR3 totals 14 residues. Trimming pared 4 bases from V and 4 bases from J, leaving 11 bases between. The germline V gene has CDR1 ENHRY and CDR2 SYGVKD. The CDR3 spells CAISGGSLGNTIYF. Here the CDR3 DNA reads TGTGCCATCAGTGGCGGGAGTCTGGGAAACACCATATATTTT.

The genes are TRBV4-3 and TRBJ1-2, with TRBD1 as a possible D gene (6 bases). The V end lost 0 bases, the J end lost 2 bases, and 13 bases lay between the germline ends. The germline V gene has CDR1 LGHNA and CDR2 YSLEER. This CDR3 region has 16 residues. The CDR3 reads CASSQEPGHPNYGYTF. CDR3 nucleotide sequence: TGCGCCAGCAGCCAAGAACCGGGACACCCGAACTATGGCTACACCTTC.

This clone appeared a single time. J is TRBJ1-5 and V is TRBV6-2 or TRBV6-3; D is uncertain. Germline V lookup: CDR1 MNHEY, CDR2 SVGEGT. This CDR3 contains 14 residues. With 0 bases removed from V and 7 bases from J, the gap between germline ends came to 10 bases. Here the CDR3 reads CASSYSRGGQPQHF. The CDR3 DNA is TGTGCCAGCAGTTACTCGAGAGGTGGCCAGCCCCAGCATTTT.

The chain couples TRBV6-2 or TRBV6-3 to TRBJ1-1, with TRBD1 identical over 9 bases. The ends lost 2 bases at V and 3 bases at J; junction bases unmatched: 13. The germline CDR1 and CDR2 sequences are MNHEY and SVGEGT. CDR3 size: 18 residues. This CDR3 reads CASSYPRDRVFSDTEAFF. Written as DNA, the CDR3 is TGTGCCAGCAGTTACCCCCGGGACAGGGTATTTTCGGACACTGAAGCTTTCTTT.

This clone was seen more than once but under ten times. The chain couples TRBV9 to TRBJ1-2, with 10 bases aligning to TRBD1. Germline V gene lookup returns CDR1 SGDLS and CDR2 YYNGEE. V lost 3 bases, J lost 3 bases, and 11 bases stayed unmatched. CDR3 length: 17 residues. This CDR3 reads CASSGRQGAVKDYGYTF. The CDR3 DNA reads TGTGCCAGCAGCGGCCGACAGGGGGCGGTTAAAGACTATGGCTACACCTTC.

This clone was seen a handful of times. J is TRBJ1-4 and V is TRBV2; 7 positions match TRBD1. The CDR3 covers 16 residues. CDR1 is SNHLY and CDR2 is FYNNEI in the germline V gene. V lost 5 bases to trimming and J lost 4 bases; unmatched junction nucleotides: 10. The CDR3 loop is CASSSRGAGDNEKLFF. CDR3 nucleotides: TGTGCCAGCAGTTCCAGGGGGGCAGGGGATAATGAAAAACTGTTTTTT.

This rearrangement joins TRBV7-9 to TRBJ1-2; D remains unclear. V was trimmed by 5 bases and J by 8 bases, leaving 9 bases between them. CDR1 and CDR2 from the germline V gene are SEHNR and FQNEAQ (reference sequence). This CDR3 region has 11 residues. CDR3 nucleotide sequence: TGTGCCAGCAGCCTCCTTATGGGCTACACCTTC. Translation: CASSLLMGYTF.

The genes are TRBV9 and TRBJ2-4; perhaps TRBD2 as D (5 bases). Trimming stripped 4 bases from V and 0 bases from J, with 11 bases between. CDR3 size: 15 residues. Germline-derived CDR1 and CDR2 are SGDLS and YYNGEE. Here the CDR3 DNA reads TGTGCCAGCAGCCCTCAAGGAGGAGCCAAAAACATTCAGTACTTC. It codes for CASSPQGGAKNIQYF.

This clone showed up just a few times. The chain has TRBV9 and TRBJ2-3; 9 bases are shared with TRBD2. The germline V gene has CDR1 SGDLS and CDR2 YYNGEE. V shed 1 base, J shed 1 base, and the junction held 4 bases outside the gene matches. This CDR3 region has 16 residues. CDR3 amino acids: CASSVLPSGGTDTQYF. CDR3 nucleotide sequence: TGTGCCAGCAGCGTACTCCCTAGCGGGGGCACAGATACGCAGTATTTT.

The chain carries TRBV19 and TRBJ2-7; 7 nucleotides agree with TRBD1. There are 13 residues in the CDR3. V gave up 5 bases and J gave up 6 bases; unmatched junction bases: 7. Germline values: CDR1 LNHDA, CDR2 SQIVND (reference sequence). CDR3 DNA sequence: TGTGCCAGTAGTGCCGACAGGGTTTCCGAGCAGTACTTC. Residues: CASSADRVSEQYF.

The chain uses TRBV16 and TRBJ1-1; D gene uncertain. The CDR3 has 14 residues. Germline CDR1 is KGHSY and CDR2 is FQNENV. The ends were cut back, 0 bases at V and 1 base at J, with 6 bases in the middle. DNA of the CDR3: TGTGCCAGCAGCCAATCCATGTCGAACACTGAAGCTTTCTTT. Encoded protein: CASSQSMSNTEAFF.

The rearrangement joins TRBV7-8 to TRBJ1-2; 12 nucleotides line up with TRBD1. J lost 7 bases, V lost 5 bases, and 14 bases had no gene match. The CDR3 spans 17 residues. Germline assignment: CDR1 SGHVS and CDR2 FQNEAQ. CDR3 sequence: CASSPRGGGTGGGGYTF. As DNA, the CDR3 is TGTGCCAGCAGCCCAAGAGGTGGCGGGACAGGGGGCGGTGGCTACACCTTC. Supplemented by reference TRBV7-8 and TRBJ1-2, the full variable domain reads GAGVSQSPRYKVAKRGQDVALRCDPISGHVSLFWYQQALGQGPEFLTYFQNEAQLDKSGLPSDRFFAERPEGSVSTLKIQRTQQEDSAVYLCASSPRGGGTGGGGYTFGSGTRLTVV.

V gene TRBV2 combines with J gene TRBJ2-4; 7 bases agree with TRBD2. V was pared by 4 bases and J by 1 base, with 7 bases of the junction left unmatched. CDR1 SNHLY and CDR2 FYNNEI come from the germline V gene. The CDR3 length is 16 residues. The CDR3 sequence: CASSAGGGFAKNIQYF. The CDR3, as DNA: TGTGCCAGCAGTGCGGGGGGTGGGTTCGCCAAAAACATTCAGTACTTC. The entire variable domain, with the rest obtained from reference TRBV2 and TRBJ2-4, is as follows: EPEVTQTPSHQVTQMGQEVILRCVPISNHLYFYWYRQILGQKVEFLVSFYNNEISEKSEIFDDQFSVERPDGSNFTLKIRSTKLEDSAMYFCASSAGGGFAKNIQYFGAGTRLSVL.

This chain joins TRBV18 and TRBJ2-7, with 11 positions matching TRBD1. From germline, CDR1 is KGHSH and CDR2 LQKENI. CDR3 length equals 15 residues. The V gene end was trimmed by 2 bases and the J gene end by 3 bases; junction bases not matched to a gene: 3. CDR3 residues: CASSPIGTGGYEQYF. DNA of the CDR3: TGTGCCAGCTCACCAATTGGGACAGGGGGCTACGAGCAGTACTTC.

The J gene is TRBJ1-1, the V gene TRBV3-1 (or the pseudogene TRBV3-2); 7 bases map to TRBD1. Germline trimming cut 4 bases from V and 4 bases from J; bases unmatched to any gene: 3. The CDR3 runs to 13 residues. CDR1 LGHDT and CDR2 YNNKEL come from the germline V gene (reference sequence). The CDR3 nucleotides are TGTGCCAGCAGCCTACAGGGGCCCACTGAAGCTTTCTTT. As protein: CASSLQGPTEAFF.

V usage is TRBV2 and J usage is TRBJ2-7; 7 bases match TRBD1. Germline loops: CDR1 SNHLY, CDR2 FYNNEI. J lost 13 bases, V lost 8 bases, and 23 bases had no gene match. The CDR3 extends over 15 amino acids. The CDR3 reads CASGGSGESPGTDYV. CDR3 sequence (DNA): TGTGCCAGCGGGGGTAGTGGGGAGTCGCCCGGGACAGACTACGTC.

The chain combines TRBV5-1 with TRBJ1-2, with D possibly matching TRBD1 (5 bases). The CDR3 loop spans 16 amino acids. V shed 2 bases and J shed 7 bases, with 21 bases lying between them. CDR1 SGHRS and CDR2 YFSETQ come from the germline V gene. CDR3 nucleotide sequence: TGCGCCAGCAGCTTAGTTTTGAGGGGAGGGGCCCTTGGCTACACCTTC. Translated, it gives CASSLVLRGGALGYTF.

The chain couples TRBV21-1 to TRBJ1-5; no DNA check was done on the table's D call, TRBD1. TRBV21-1 is a pseudogene segment. The CDR3 has 16 residues. CDR3 sequence: CASSKWQADSNQPQHF. The CDR3 DNA reads TGTGCCAGCAGCAAATGGCAGGCCGATAGCAATCAGCCCCAGCATTTT.

The chain is built from TRBV7-9 and TRBJ1-5; 9 nucleotides agree with TRBD1. Trimming took 4 bases from V and 2 from J; bases not matched to a gene: 3. The V gene's germline CDR1 is SEHNR and CDR2 FQNEAQ (reference sequence). The CDR3 consists of 15 residues. CDR3 amino acids: CASSSQGAGNQPQHF. The CDR3 coding sequence is TGTGCCAGCAGCTCACAGGGGGCGGGCAATCAGCCCCAGCATTTT.

V is TRBV27 and J is TRBJ1-4, with 8 bases that match TRBD1. This CDR3 has 16 amino acids. Losses at the gene ends were 5 bases for V and 4 bases for J; bases not matched to a gene: 9. Germline V lookup: CDR1 MNHEY, CDR2 SMNVEV (reference sequence). The CDR3 loop reads CASSAKTGARNEKLFF. DNA for the CDR3: TGTGCCAGCAGTGCAAAGACAGGGGCCCGTAATGAAAAACTGTTTTTT.